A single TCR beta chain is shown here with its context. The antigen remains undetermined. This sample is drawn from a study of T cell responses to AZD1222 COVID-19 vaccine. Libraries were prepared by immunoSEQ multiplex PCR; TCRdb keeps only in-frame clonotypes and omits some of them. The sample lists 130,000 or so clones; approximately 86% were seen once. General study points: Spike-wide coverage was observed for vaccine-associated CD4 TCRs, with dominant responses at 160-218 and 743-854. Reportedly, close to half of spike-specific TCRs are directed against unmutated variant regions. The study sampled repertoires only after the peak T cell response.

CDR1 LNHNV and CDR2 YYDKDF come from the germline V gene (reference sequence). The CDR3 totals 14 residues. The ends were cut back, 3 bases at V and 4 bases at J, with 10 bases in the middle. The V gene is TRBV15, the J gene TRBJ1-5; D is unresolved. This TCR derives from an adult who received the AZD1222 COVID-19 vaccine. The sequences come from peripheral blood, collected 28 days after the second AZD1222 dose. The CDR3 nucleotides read TGTGCCACCAGCAGCCAGACGGGGAATCAGCCCCAGCATTTT. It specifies CATSSQTGNQPQHF. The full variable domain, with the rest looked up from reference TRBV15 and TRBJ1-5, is DAMVIQNPRYQVTQFGKPVTLSCSQTLNHNVMYWYQQKSSQAPKLLFHYYDKDFNNEADTPDNFQSRRPNTSFCFLDIRSPGLGDTAMYLCATSSQTGNQPQHFGDGTRLSIL.